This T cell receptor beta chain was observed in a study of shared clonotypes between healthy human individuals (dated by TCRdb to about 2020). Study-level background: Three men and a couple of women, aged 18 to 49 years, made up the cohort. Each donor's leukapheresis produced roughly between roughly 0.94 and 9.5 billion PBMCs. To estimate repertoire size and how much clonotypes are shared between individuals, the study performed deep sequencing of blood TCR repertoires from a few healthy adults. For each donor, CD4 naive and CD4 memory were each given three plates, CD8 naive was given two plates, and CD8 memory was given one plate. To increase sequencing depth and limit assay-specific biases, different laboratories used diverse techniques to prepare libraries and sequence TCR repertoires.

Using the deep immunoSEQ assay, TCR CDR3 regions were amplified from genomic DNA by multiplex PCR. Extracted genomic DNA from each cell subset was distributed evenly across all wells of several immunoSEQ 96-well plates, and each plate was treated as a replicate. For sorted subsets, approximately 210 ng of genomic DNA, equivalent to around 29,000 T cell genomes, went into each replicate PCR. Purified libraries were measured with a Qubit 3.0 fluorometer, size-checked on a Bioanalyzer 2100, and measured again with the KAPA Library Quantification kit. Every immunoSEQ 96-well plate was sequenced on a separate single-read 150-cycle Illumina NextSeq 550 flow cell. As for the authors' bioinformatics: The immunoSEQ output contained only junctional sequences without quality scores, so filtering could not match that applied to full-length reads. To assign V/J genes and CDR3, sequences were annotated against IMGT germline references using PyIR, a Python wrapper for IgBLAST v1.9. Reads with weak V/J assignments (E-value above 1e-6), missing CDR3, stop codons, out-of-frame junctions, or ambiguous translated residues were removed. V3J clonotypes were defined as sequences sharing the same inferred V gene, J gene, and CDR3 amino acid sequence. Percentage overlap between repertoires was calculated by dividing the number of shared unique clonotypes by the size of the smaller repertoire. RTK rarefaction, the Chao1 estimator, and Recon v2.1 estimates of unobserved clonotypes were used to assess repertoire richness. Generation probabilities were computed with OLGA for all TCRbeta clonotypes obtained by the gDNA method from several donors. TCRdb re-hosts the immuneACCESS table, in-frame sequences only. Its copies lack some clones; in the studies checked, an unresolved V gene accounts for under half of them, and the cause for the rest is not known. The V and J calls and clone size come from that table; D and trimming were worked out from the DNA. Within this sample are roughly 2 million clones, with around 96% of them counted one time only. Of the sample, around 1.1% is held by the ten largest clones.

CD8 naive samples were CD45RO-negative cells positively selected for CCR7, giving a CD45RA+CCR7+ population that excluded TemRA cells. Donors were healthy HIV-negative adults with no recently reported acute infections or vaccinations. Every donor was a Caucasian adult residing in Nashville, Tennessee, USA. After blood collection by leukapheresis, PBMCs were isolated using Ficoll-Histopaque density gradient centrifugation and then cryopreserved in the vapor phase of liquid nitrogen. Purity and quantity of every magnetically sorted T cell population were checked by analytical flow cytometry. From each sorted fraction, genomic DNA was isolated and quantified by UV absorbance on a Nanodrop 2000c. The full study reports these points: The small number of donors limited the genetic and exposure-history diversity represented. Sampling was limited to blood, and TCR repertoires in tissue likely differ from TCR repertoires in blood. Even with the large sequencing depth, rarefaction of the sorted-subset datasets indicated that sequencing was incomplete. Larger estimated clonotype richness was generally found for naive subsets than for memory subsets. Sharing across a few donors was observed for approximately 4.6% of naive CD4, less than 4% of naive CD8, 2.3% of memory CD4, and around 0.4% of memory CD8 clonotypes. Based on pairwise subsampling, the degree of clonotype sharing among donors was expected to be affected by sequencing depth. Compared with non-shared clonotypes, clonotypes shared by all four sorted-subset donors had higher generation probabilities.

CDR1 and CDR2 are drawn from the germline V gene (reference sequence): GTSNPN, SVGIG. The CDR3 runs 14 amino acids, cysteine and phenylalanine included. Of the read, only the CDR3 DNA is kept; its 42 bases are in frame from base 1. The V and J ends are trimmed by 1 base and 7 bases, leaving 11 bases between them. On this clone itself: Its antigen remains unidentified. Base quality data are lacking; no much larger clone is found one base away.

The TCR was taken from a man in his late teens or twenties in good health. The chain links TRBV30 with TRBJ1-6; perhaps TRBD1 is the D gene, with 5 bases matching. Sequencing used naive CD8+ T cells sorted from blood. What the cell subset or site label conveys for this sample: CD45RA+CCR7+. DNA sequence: TGTGCCTGGAGTGGGGCCAGGGCAAATTCACCCCTCCACTTT. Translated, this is CAWSGARANSPLHF.